Shown below are 21 T cell receptor beta chains from a single sample sequenced in a study of vaccination effects on CD4 cells after COVID-19. These receptors' antigens are unknown. Viral peptide pool expansion of antigen-specific CD4+ T cells preceded sequencing in the ViraFEST assay. A 10-day culture period preceded the isolation of CD4+ T cells. Vaccinated participants had no history of SARS-CoV-2 infection and tested negative for nucleocapsid antibodies. The method was immunoSEQ multiplex PCR; TCRdb's version includes in-frame clones alone and lacks a portion of them. The table includes about 23,000 clones, approximately 74% detected once. The specimen comprised CD4+ T cells from PBMCs cultured with HCoV-NL63 spike peptides, sampled before COVID-19 vaccination. The receptor source for this set is a human donor who received a COVID-19 vaccine.

V is TRBV6-5 and J is TRBJ2-2; possibly TRBD1 for D (6 bases). CDR1 and CDR2 (germline): MNHEY, SVGAGI. The CDR3 has 12 amino acids. V was clipped by 8 bases and J by 3 bases, with 7 bases between them. Written as DNA, the CDR3 is TGTGCCAGCGCAGGGGACACCGGGGAGCTGTTTTTT. As protein: CASAGDTGELFF.

This chain links TRBV3-1 (or the pseudogene TRBV3-2) with TRBJ2-1, with a tentative D call TRBD2 (6 bases). Germline V gene sequence: CDR1 LGHDT, CDR2 YNNKEL (reference sequence). The CDR3 covers 16 residues. V dropped 5 bases and J dropped 7 bases, with 21 bases sitting between them. The CDR3 DNA is TGTGCCAGCAGCGCTCTCGGGATCGGGAGCGGGAATGAGCAGTTCTTC. As protein: CASSALGIGSGNEQFF.

This clone has a handful of counts. The V and J genes are TRBV13 and TRBJ2-1; 15 positions match TRBD2. The germline CDR1 and CDR2 sequences are PRHDT and FYEKMQ (reference sequence). V lost 4 bases and J lost 10; bases outside the gene matches: 5. This CDR3 is 15 amino acids long. The CDR3: CASSWPGLAGGEQFF. CDR3 nucleotides: TGTGCCAGCAGCTGGCCGGGACTAGCGGGAGGCGAGCAGTTCTTC.

The chain uses TRBV11-2 and TRBJ2-7; D might be TRBD2 (5 bases). The CDR3 is 15 amino acids. Germline V gives CDR1 SGHAT, CDR2 FQNNGV. Between the trimmed V and J ends, which lost 5 bases and 2 bases, there was a span of 16 bases. Here the CDR3 DNA reads TGTGCCAGCAGCCCCGTTGGGAGAGCGCCCTACGAGCAGTACTTC. Amino acids: CASSPVGRAPYEQYF.

This clone was found a few times. The V call is TRBV27, the J call TRBJ2-7; no definite D call. With 5 bases removed from V and 0 bases from J, the gap between germline ends came to 11 bases. Germline CDR1 is MNHEY and CDR2 is SMNVEV (reference sequence). The CDR3 has 14 residues. In nucleotides, the CDR3 is TGTGCCAGCAGTCTTAGCCTCGACTCCTACGAGCAGTACTTC. Translation: CASSLSLDSYEQYF.

This chain uses TRBV10-1 with TRBJ2-5, with 7 bases that match TRBD1. The V gene's germline CDR1 is WNHNN and CDR2 SYGVQD (reference sequence). J was trimmed by 2 bases and V by 5 bases; bases with no gene match: 2. This CDR3 is 13 amino acids long. The DNA for the CDR3 is TGCGCCAGCAGTAAGGGACAGCAAGAGACCCAGTACTTC. This sequence encodes CASSKGQQETQYF.

The J gene is TRBJ2-2, the V gene TRBV7-2; 8 nucleotides match TRBD2. The length of the CDR3 is 15 residues. CDR1 and CDR2 (germline): SGHTA, FQGNSA. J gave up 6 bases and V 5 bases, and 8 bases lay outside the gene matches. The CDR3 nucleotides read TGTGCCAGCAGCCGGGGGGGCCTGATATCCGGGGAGCTGTTTTTT. Amino acid sequence: CASSRGGLISGELFF.

This chain connects TRBV10-3 to TRBJ1-2; D is ambiguous. This CDR3 spans 12 amino acids. Trimming took off 4 bases at V and 8 bases at J, with 11 bases between the two ends. The germline V gene has CDR1 ENHRY and CDR2 SYGVKD. This chain's CDR3 is CAISAVDSGYTF. The DNA for the CDR3 is TGTGCCATCAGTGCGGTGGATTCGGGCTACACCTTC.

Points on this clone: The sample carries other DNA sequences with the same CDR3. This chain links TRBV30 with TRBJ2-5; TRBD1 might be the D (5 bases). CDR1 GTSNPN and CDR2 SVGIG come from the germline V gene (reference sequence). This CDR3 has 13 amino acids. Trimming pared 3 bases from V and 2 bases from J, leaving 10 bases between. CDR3 sequence reads: CAWRAGPQETQYF. In DNA form, the CDR3 reads TGTGCCTGGAGAGCAGGGCCGCAAGAGACCCAGTACTTC.

The chain combines TRBV3-1 (or the pseudogene TRBV3-2) with TRBJ1-3; a possible D gene is TRBD1 (6 bases). Germline CDR1 is LGHDT and CDR2 is YNNKEL (reference sequence). V lost 4 bases to trimming and J lost 4 bases, with 11 bases between them. The CDR3 has 14 residues. Here the CDR3 DNA reads TGTGCCAGCAGCCCACAGGGTTCCGGAAACACCATATATTTT. This gives the protein CASSPQGSGNTIYF.

The V and J genes are TRBV11-2 and TRBJ2-7; 9 bases map to TRBD2. V lost 5 bases and J lost 9; bases outside the gene matches: 11. CDR1 and CDR2 (germline): SGHAT, FQNNGV. The CDR3 contains 14 residues. The CDR3 region has the DNA TGTGCCAGCAGCCCCGAAGGCGGGAGGGGAGTGCAGTACTTC. Protein product: CASSPEGGRGVQYF.

The rearrangement joins TRBV27 to TRBJ2-3; TRBD1 matches 9 bases. V dropped 2 bases and J dropped 8; count of bases not matched to a gene: 17. In germline, CDR1 is MNHEY, CDR2 SMNVEV (reference sequence). The CDR3 loop spans 18 amino acids. CDR3 sequence reads: CASSLQPPAGTGLGTQYF. As DNA, the CDR3 is TGTGCCAGCAGTTTACAGCCTCCCGCCGGGACAGGGTTGGGTACGCAGTATTTT.

This clone occurred once. This chain connects TRBV12-5 to TRBJ2-2; D may be TRBD2 (6 bases). The CDR3 is made up of 16 amino acids. Trimming removed 2 bases at V and 4 bases at J, with 14 bases between. Germline V gene lookup returns CDR1 LGHNT and CDR2 FRNRAP. The CDR3 sequence: CASGLSPTSVTGELFF. Here the CDR3 DNA reads TGTGCTAGTGGTTTGTCTCCGACTAGTGTCACCGGGGAGCTGTTTTTT.

The J gene is TRBJ1-2, the V gene TRBV11-2; unclear D gene. This CDR3 is 14 amino acids long. Germline V gives CDR1 SGHAT, CDR2 FQNNGV. V shed 0 bases and J shed 4 bases, with 9 bases lying between them. The CDR3 region has the DNA TGTGCCAGCAGCTTAGATCGGGAGCGCTATGGCTACACCTTC. This sequence encodes CASSLDRERYGYTF.

The rearrangement links TRBV27 to TRBJ1-2; a possible D gene is TRBD1 (5 bases). V gave up 3 bases and J gave up 7 bases, with 12 bases separating them. The V gene's germline CDR1 is MNHEY and CDR2 SMNVEV (reference sequence). CDR3 length equals 13 residues. The CDR3 DNA sequence: TGTGCCAGCAGTTTTCGGGGGTTAAGTGGCTACACCTTC. Residues: CASSFRGLSGYTF.

V usage is TRBV7-9 and J usage is TRBJ2-2; D call uncertain. Per germline, CDR1 SEHNR and CDR2 FQNEAQ (reference sequence). V was pared by 0 bases and J by 3 bases, with 8 bases between. This CDR3 comprises 15 residues. CDR3 loop: CASSLAVRDTGELFF. CDR3 DNA: TGTGCCAGCAGCTTAGCAGTTCGGGACACCGGGGAGCTGTTTTTT.

The chain links TRBV6-5 to TRBJ1-4; no definite D call. Deletions cut 0 bases from V and 8 bases from J, with 10 bases between. The CDR3 has 14 residues. CDR1 and CDR2 from the germline V gene are MNHEY and SVGAGI. DNA of the CDR3: TGTGCCAGCAGTTACTCTTCAGGATTAGAAAAACTGTTTTTT. It translates to CASSYSSGLEKLFF.

The J gene is TRBJ1-5, the V gene TRBV6-5; D may be TRBD1 (6 bases). CDR3 length: 15 amino acids. CDR1 and CDR2 (germline): MNHEY, SVGAGI. V gave up 9 bases and J gave up 5 bases, with 20 bases separating them. The CDR3 sequence is CASSTYRVGYQPQHF. The CDR3 DNA reads as TGTGCCAGTAGTACCTACAGGGTCGGTTATCAGCCCCAGCATTTT.

The chain is built from TRBV7-9 and TRBJ2-2; the D gene is possibly TRBD2 (6 bases). Germline-derived CDR1 and CDR2 are SEHNR and FQNEAQ (reference sequence). There are 16 residues in the CDR3. Trimming left V 2 bases short and J 1 base short, with 11 bases between. The CDR3 bases are TGTGCCAGCAGCTTATTGGCGGGGTTGAACACCGGGGAGCTGTTTTTT. It codes for CASSLLAGLNTGELFF.

This clone was observed a single time. The CDR3, as DNA: TGCGCCAGCAGCTCGGGACAGACGAACACCGGGGAGCTGTTTTTT. Encoded protein: CASSSGQTNTGELFF. The chain recombines TRBV5-1 with TRBJ2-2, with 7 bases that match TRBD1. Germline CDR1 is SGHRS and CDR2 is YFSETQ. V shed 3 bases and J 0 bases; nucleotides not matched to a gene: 2. This CDR3 comprises 15 residues.

J is TRBJ1-1 and V is TRBV5-6, with D tentatively TRBD1 (6 bases). From germline, CDR1 is SGHDT and CDR2 YYEEEE. The CDR3 consists of 13 residues. The V end was cut by 4 bases, the J end by 7 bases, with 14 bases between. The CDR3: CASSHRVAYEAFF. The CDR3 coding sequence is TGTGCCAGCAGCCACAGGGTGGCGTATGAAGCTTTCTTT. Full variable domain (outside the CDR3, taken from reference TRBV5-6 and TRBJ1-1): DAGVTQSPTHLIKTRGQQVTLRCSPKSGHDTVSWYQQALGQGPQFIFQYYEEEERQRGNFPDRFSGHQFPNYSSELNVNALLLGDSALYLCASSHRVAYEAFFGQGTRLTVV.